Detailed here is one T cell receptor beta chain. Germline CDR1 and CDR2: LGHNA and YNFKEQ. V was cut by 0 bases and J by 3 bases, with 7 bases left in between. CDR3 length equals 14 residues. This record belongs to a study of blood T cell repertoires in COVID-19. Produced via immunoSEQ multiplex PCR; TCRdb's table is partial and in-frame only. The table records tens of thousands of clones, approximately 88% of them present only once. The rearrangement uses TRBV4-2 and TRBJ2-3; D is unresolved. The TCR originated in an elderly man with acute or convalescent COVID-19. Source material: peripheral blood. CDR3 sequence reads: CASSQDLRTDTQYF. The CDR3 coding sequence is TGTGCCAGCAGCCAAGATCTTCGTACAGATACGCAGTATTTT.